The clone carrying this TCR beta chain has a single count. No antigen is known for it. This sample is part of a study of beta chain features in type 1 diabetes. Study results and limitations: All four CD4+ subsets from Type 1 diabetes patients carried moderately but significantly shorter TCRB CDR3s.

Sequenced material consisted of expressed TCRB transcripts (all of the isolated RNA was reverse transcribed). Clones were sequenced by immunoSEQ multiplex PCR, and TCRdb holds only the in-frame ones, with some missing. This sample has about 160,000 clones, with 9% to 10% found just once. V dropped 4 bases and J dropped 0; count of bases not matched to a gene: 13. The germline V gene encodes CDR1 MGHRA and CDR2 YSYEKL. CDR3 length: 19 amino acids. This sequence originates from a woman aged 25-40 years with type 1 diabetes. This chain joins TRBV4-1 and TRBJ1-5; 9 positions agree with TRBD1. The sequenced sample consisted of central memory CD4+ T cells from blood. The CDR3 coding sequence is TGCGCCAGCAGCCTAGTCGCAGGGGACAGGGACTATAGCAATCAGCCCCAGCATTTT. Translation gives CASSLVAGDRDYSNQPQHF.